The 17 T cell receptor beta chains given below trace back to one sample, sequenced in a study of cytomegalovirus exposure and HLA in healthy donors. The PCR used 60 Vbeta and 13 Jbeta primers. Sequencing used immunoSEQ multiplex PCR; TCRdb keeps in-frame clones, though not all of them. This table holds under 65,000 clones. Sample: PBMCs. The source is a woman aged 40 to 50 in good health and CMV-seronegative.

V is TRBV6-6 and J is TRBJ2-7, with 9 bases aligning to TRBD1. The CDR3 runs to 16 residues. J was trimmed by 2 bases and V by 2 bases; bases with no gene match: 7. Germline CDR1 and CDR2: MNHNY and SVGAGI (reference sequence). CDR3 loop: CASSYGTGTGPYEQYF. In DNA form, the CDR3 reads TGTGCCAGCAGTTACGGGACCGGGACAGGGCCCTACGAGCAGTACTTC.

The J gene is TRBJ1-4, the V gene TRBV2; TRBD1 agrees at 9 bases. This CDR3 contains 14 residues. With 5 bases clipped from V and 6 bases from J, the junction kept 4 bases outside the gene matches. Germline CDR1 and CDR2: SNHLY and FYNNEI. CDR3 residues: CASSQGQGDEKLFF. CDR3 coding DNA: TGTGCCAGCAGTCAGGGACAGGGCGATGAAAAACTGTTTTTT.

The V gene is TRBV18, the J gene TRBJ1-2; the match to TRBD1 covers 7 bases. V gave up 0 bases and J gave up 6 bases; unmatched junction bases: 13. The CDR3 totals 17 residues. CDR1 is KGHSH, CDR2 LQKENI, per germline. The CDR3 nucleotides are TGTGCCAGCTCACCACCGAGTGGGACCGAGGGGGCAGATGGCTACACCTTC. It yields the protein CASSPPSGTEGADGYTF.

This chain connects TRBV11-1 to TRBJ1-1, with D possibly matching TRBD1 (5 bases). The CDR3 has 16 amino acids. V lost 5 bases and J lost 1, with 17 bases in between. Germline V gene lookup returns CDR1 SGHAT and CDR2 FQDESV (reference sequence). CDR3 DNA sequence: TGTGCCAGCAGCGAAAGGGGTGGGGTAAAGAACACTGAAGCTTTCTTT. Its protein product is CASSERGGVKNTEAFF.

The V call is TRBV7-2, the J call TRBJ1-6; 7 bases line up with TRBD1. The germline V gene encodes CDR1 SGHTA and CDR2 FQGNSA. This CDR3 has 13 residues. V was pared by 9 bases and J by 8 bases, with 7 bases of the junction left unmatched. The CDR3 DNA is TGTGCCAGTGCGAGACAGGGAGATTCACCCCTCCACTTT. Amino acids: CASARQGDSPLHF.

V is TRBV6-5 and J is TRBJ1-4; TRBD1 matches 12 bases. This CDR3 contains 14 residues. CDR1 MNHEY and CDR2 SVGAGI come from the germline V gene. V shed 6 bases, J shed 8 bases, and the junction held 4 bases outside the gene matches. CDR3 amino acids: CASRGQGAGEKLFF. The CDR3, as DNA: TGTGCCAGCAGGGGACAGGGGGCTGGGGAAAAACTGTTTTTT.

This sequence joins TRBV18 and TRBJ2-2; possibly TRBD1 for D (6 bases). The CDR3 has 15 residues. The germline gives CDR1 KGHSH, CDR2 LQKENI. V gave up 4 bases and J gave up 4 bases, with 13 bases separating them. For the CDR3, the DNA is TGTGCCAGCTCACGTACAGGGCCGGGCACCGGGGAGCTGTTTTTT. Translation: CASSRTGPGTGELFF.

The V and J genes are TRBV30 and TRBJ2-2; a weak D match, TRBD2 (6 bases). The CDR3 length is 13 residues. Germline CDR1 and CDR2: GTSNPN and SVGIG (reference sequence). Trimming cost V 3 bases and J 7 bases, with 12 bases left between them. The CDR3 nucleotides read TGTGCCTGGAGACGGGGGTTTGGCGGGGAGCTGTTTTTT. Translated, it gives CAWRRGFGGELFF.

The genes are TRBV25-1 and TRBJ2-5, with 7 bases matching TRBD1. The CDR3 extends over 16 amino acids. Germline V gene data show CDR1 as MGHDK and CDR2 as SYGVNS. V was clipped by 2 bases and J by 4 bases; unmatched bases: 10. The CDR3 region is CASSELAGGIGETQYF. The CDR3 nucleotides read TGTGCCAGCAGTGAACTGGCAGGGGGTATAGGAGAGACCCAGTACTTC.

As to this clone: Compared with germline, one end of the junction differs, possibly owing to a read error. This chain joins TRBV30 and TRBJ2-5; 9 bases match TRBD1. Germline loops: CDR1 GTSNPN, CDR2 SVGIG (reference sequence). The CDR3 has 15 amino acids. The CDR3 is CAGSVQETGGETQYF. CDR3 in DNA: TGTGCCGGGAGTGTACAGGAGACAGGGGGAGAGACCCAGTACTTC.

The V call is TRBV6-6, the J call TRBJ2-1; tentative D call: TRBD1 (5 bases). Per the germline V gene, CDR1 is MNHNY and CDR2 is SVGAGI (reference sequence). Trimming took 9 bases from V and 6 from J, leaving 15 bases between them. There are 13 residues in the CDR3. The DNA for the CDR3 is TGTGCCAGTCAGGGCCGATTCACCAATGAGCAGTTCTTC. Translating gives CASQGRFTNEQFF.

This sequence joins TRBV9 and TRBJ2-3, with a tentative D call TRBD2 (5 bases). Germline CDR1 reads SGDLS; CDR2 reads YYNGEE. The V and J ends lost 0 bases and 1 base respectively, with 6 bases between them. This CDR3 has 14 residues. As DNA, the CDR3 is TGTGCCAGCAGCGTAGGGCGGGGCACAGATACGCAGTATTTT. This codes for CASSVGRGTDTQYF.

This rearrangement joins TRBV7-9 to TRBJ1-2; 10 nucleotides line up with TRBD1. The CDR3 loop spans 15 amino acids. CDR1 is SEHNR and CDR2 is FQNEAQ in the germline V gene (reference sequence). With 5 bases clipped from V and 4 bases from J, the junction kept 7 bases outside the gene matches. The CDR3 nucleotides read TGTGCCAGCAGCCGAGGGACAGGGGAACTCTATGGCTACACCTTC. Protein: CASSRGTGELYGYTF.

The rearrangement uses TRBV19 and TRBJ1-5; the D gene is possibly TRBD1 (5 bases). Trimming removed 5 bases from V and 3 bases from J, with 20 bases in between. The V gene's germline CDR1 is LNHDA and CDR2 SQIVND (reference sequence). The CDR3 extends over 17 amino acids. The CDR3 loop is CASSAPRGGVDNQPQHF. Written as DNA, the CDR3 is TGTGCCAGTAGTGCCCCTCGGGGAGGGGTGGACAATCAGCCCCAGCATTTT.

The V call is TRBV27, the J call TRBJ1-2; D is possibly TRBD1 (6 bases). Trimming stripped 2 bases from V and 7 bases from J, with 14 bases between. CDR3 size: 14 residues. CDR1 and CDR2 from the germline V gene are MNHEY and SMNVEV (reference sequence). The CDR3 coding sequence is TGTGCCAGCAGTTTACGTCACAGGGAAAGTGGCTACACCTTC. Amino acid sequence: CASSLRHRESGYTF.

The chain combines TRBV27 with TRBJ1-1; 7 positions match TRBD1. J was trimmed by 5 bases and V by 8 bases; bases with no gene match: 8. The CDR3 sequence is 13 residues long. Looked up from germline, CDR1 is MNHEY and CDR2 is SMNVEV (reference sequence). The CDR3 bases are TGTGCCAGCGGGGCACAGGGGAGGACTGAAGCTTTCTTT. Protein: CASGAQGRTEAFF.

The genes are TRBV7-2 and TRBJ1-6; no firm D call. Germline V gene sequence: CDR1 SGHTA, CDR2 FQGNSA. With 5 bases removed from V and 0 bases from J, the gap between germline ends came to 8 bases. The CDR3 extends over 15 amino acids. The DNA of the CDR3 is TGTGCCAGCAGCCCGGAGAGCTCCTATAATTCACCCCTCCACTTT. Protein: CASSPESSYNSPLHF. Combining the CDR3 with reference TRBV7-2 and TRBJ1-6 gives the whole variable domain GAGVSQSPSNKVTEKGKDVELRCDPISGHTALYWYRQSLGQGLEFLIYFQGNSAPDKSGLPSDRFSAERTGGSVSTLTIQRTQQEDSAVYLCASSPESSYNSPLHFGNGTRLTVT.